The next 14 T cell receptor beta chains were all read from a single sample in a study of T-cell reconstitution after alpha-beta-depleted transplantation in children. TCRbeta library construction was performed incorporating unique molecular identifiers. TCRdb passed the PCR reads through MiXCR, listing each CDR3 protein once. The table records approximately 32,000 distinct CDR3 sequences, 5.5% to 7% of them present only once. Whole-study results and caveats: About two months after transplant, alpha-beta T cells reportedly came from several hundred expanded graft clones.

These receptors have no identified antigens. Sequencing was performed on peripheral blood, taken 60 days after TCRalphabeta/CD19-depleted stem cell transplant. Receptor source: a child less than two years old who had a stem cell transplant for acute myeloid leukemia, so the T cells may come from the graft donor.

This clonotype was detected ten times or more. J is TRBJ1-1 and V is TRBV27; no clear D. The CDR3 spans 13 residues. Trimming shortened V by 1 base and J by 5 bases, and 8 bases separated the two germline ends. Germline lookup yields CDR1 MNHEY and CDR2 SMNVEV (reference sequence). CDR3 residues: CASSLWTNTEAFF. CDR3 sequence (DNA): TGTGCCAGCAGTTTATGGACGAATACTGAAGCTTTCTTT.

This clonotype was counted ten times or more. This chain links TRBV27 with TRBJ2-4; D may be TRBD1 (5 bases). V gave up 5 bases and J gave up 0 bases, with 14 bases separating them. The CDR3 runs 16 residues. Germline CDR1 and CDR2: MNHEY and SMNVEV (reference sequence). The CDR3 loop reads CASSLRQTLAKNIQYF. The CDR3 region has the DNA TGTGCCAGCAGTCTCAGACAGACACTAGCCAAAAACATTCAGTACTTC.

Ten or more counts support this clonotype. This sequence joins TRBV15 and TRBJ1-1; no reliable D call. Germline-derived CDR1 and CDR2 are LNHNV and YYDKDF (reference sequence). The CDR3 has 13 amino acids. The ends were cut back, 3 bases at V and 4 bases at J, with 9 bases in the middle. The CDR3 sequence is CATSSYSGTEAFF. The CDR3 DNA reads TGTGCCACCAGCAGCTACAGCGGCACTGAAGCTTTCTTT.

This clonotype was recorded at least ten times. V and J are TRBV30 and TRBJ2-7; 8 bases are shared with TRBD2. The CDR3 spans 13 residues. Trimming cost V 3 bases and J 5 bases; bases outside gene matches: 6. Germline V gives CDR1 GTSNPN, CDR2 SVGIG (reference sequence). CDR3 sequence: CAWSPGRVDEQYF. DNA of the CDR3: TGTGCCTGGAGCCCCGGGAGGGTAGACGAGCAGTACTTC.

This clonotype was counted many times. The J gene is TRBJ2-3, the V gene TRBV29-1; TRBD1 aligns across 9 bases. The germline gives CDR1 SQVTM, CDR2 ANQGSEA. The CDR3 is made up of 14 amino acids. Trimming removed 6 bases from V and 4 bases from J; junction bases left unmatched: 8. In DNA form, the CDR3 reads TGCAGCGTACACCCCGGGACAGGGCCAGATACGCAGTATTTT. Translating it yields CSVHPGTGPDTQYF.

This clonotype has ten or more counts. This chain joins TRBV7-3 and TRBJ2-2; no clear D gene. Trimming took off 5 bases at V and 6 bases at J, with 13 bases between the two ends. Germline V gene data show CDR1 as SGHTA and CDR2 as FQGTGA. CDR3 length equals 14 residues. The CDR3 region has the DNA TGTGCCAGCAGCCTGGTCACAAAAGCCGGGGAGCTGTTTTTT. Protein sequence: CASSLVTKAGELFF.

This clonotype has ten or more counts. CDR3 nucleotide sequence: TGTGCCAGCAGCTCCGTTCCGAAGCGGGAGACCTACAATGAGCAGTTCTTC. Encoded protein: CASSSVPKRETYNEQFF. The chain uses TRBV7-9 and TRBJ2-1, with 8 bases that match TRBD2. V lost 4 bases to trimming and J lost 2 bases; unmatched junction nucleotides: 10. The germline V gene encodes CDR1 SEHNR and CDR2 FQNEAQ (reference sequence). The CDR3 covers 17 residues.

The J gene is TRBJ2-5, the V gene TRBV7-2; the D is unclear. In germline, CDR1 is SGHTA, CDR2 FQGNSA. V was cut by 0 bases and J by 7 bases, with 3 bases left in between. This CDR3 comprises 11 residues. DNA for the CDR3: TGTGCCAGCAGCTTAGCCCGGACCCAGTACTTC. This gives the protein CASSLARTQYF.

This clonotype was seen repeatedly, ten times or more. The CDR3 sequence: CASSFPSFTGHYEQYF. The CDR3 nucleotides are TGTGCCAGCAGTTTCCCCTCCTTTACAGGGCACTACGAGCAGTACTTC. The rearrangement joins TRBV28 to TRBJ2-7, with D perhaps matching TRBD1 (6 bases). V dropped 3 bases and J dropped 3 bases, with 18 bases sitting between them. The CDR3 is 16 residues long. Per the germline V gene, CDR1 is MDHEN and CDR2 is SYDVKM. The whole variable domain, remainder taken from reference TRBV28 and TRBJ2-7, is DVKVTQSSRYLVKRTGEKVFLECVQDMDHENMFWYRQDPGLGLRLIYFSYDVKMKEKGDIPEGYSVSREKKERFSLILESASTNQTSMYLCASSFPSFTGHYEQYFGPGTRLTVT.

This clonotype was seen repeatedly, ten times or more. CDR3 in amino acids: CASWTSGRKARKNIQYF. The CDR3 nucleotides are TGTGCCAGCTGGACTAGCGGGAGGAAGGCACGAAAAAACATTCAGTACTTC. The gene calls are TRBV28 and TRBJ2-4; TRBD2 matches at 14 bases. CDR3 size: 17 residues. V lost 8 bases to trimming and J lost 4 bases; unmatched junction nucleotides: 10. Per the germline V gene, CDR1 is MDHEN and CDR2 is SYDVKM.

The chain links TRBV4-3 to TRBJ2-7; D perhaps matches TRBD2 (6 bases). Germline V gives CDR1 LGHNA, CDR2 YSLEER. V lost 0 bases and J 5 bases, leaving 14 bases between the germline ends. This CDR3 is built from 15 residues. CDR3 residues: CASSQDEGPGDEQYF. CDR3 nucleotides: TGCGCCAGCAGCCAAGATGAAGGGCCGGGGGACGAGCAGTACTTC.

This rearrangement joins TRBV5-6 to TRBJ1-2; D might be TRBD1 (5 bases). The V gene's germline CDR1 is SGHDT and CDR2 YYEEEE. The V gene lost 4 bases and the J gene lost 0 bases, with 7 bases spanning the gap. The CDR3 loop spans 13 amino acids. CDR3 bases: TGTGCCAGCAGCCGGGGGGCTAACTATGGCTACACCTTC. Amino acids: CASSRGANYGYTF.

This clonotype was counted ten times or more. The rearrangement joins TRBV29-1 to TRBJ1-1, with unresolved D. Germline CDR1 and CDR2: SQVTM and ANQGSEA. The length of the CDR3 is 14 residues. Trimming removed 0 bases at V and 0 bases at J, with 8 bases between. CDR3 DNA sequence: TGCAGCGTTGAAGATGTCTTTATGAACACTGAAGCTTTCTTT. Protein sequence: CSVEDVFMNTEAFF.

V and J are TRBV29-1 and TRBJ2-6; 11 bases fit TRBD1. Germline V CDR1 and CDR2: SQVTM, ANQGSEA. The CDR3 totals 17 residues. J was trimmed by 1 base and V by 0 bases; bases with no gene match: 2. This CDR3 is CSVEDWDRGSGANVLTF. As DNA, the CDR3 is TGCAGCGTTGAAGATTGGGACAGGGGGTCTGGGGCCAACGTCCTGACTTTC. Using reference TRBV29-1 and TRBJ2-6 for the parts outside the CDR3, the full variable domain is SAVISQKPSRDICQRGTSLTIQCQVDSQVTMMFWYRQQPGQSLTLIATANQGSEATYESGFVIDKFPISRPNLTFSTLTVSNMSPEDSSIYLCSVEDWDRGSGANVLTFGAGSRLTVL.